This T cell receptor (beta chain) was observed in a study of cytomegalovirus exposure and HLA in healthy donors. The PCR was carried out with 60 Vbeta primers and 13 Jbeta primers. The table came from immunoSEQ multiplex PCR; TCRdb's copy has only in-frame clones and leaves some out. Of about 160,000 clones listed, 80% are singletons. V was trimmed by 1 base and J by 2 bases, leaving 15 bases between them. The CDR3 is 18 amino acids. From germline, CDR1 is SNHLY and CDR2 FYNNEI. The TCR originated in a man in his late teens or twenties in good health and CMV-seropositive. V gene TRBV2 combines with J gene TRBJ2-6, with D maybe TRBD2 (6 bases). The material sequenced was PBMCs. Here the CDR3 reads CASSEDGGRNAGANVLTF. The CDR3 DNA reads TGTGCCAGCAGTGAAGACGGAGGGAGGAACGCTGGGGCCAACGTCCTGACTTTC.